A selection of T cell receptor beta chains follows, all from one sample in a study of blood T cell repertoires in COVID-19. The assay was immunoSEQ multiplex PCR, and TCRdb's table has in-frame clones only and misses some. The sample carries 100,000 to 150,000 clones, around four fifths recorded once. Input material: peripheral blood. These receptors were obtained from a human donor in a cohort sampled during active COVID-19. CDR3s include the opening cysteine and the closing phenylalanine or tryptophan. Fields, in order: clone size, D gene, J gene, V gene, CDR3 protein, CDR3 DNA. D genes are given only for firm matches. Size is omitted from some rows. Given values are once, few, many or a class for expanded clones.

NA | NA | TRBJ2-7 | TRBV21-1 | CASSKRKGRPPLVYEQYF | TGTGCCAGCAGCAAAAGGAAGGGGAGGCCTCCCTTAGTCTACGAGCAGTACTTC
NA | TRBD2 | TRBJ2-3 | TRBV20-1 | CSASGLAGGGTDTQYF | TGCAGTGCTAGTGGACTAGCGGGGGGGGGCACAGATACGCAGTATTTT
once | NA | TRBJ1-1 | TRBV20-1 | CSASTVNTEAFF | TGCAGTGCTAGTACGGTGAACACTGAAGCTTTCTTT
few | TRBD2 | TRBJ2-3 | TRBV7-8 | CASSLVGGTSGGARDTQYF | TGTGCCAGCAGCTTAGTTGGTGGGACTAGCGGGGGGGCCAGAGATACGCAGTATTTT
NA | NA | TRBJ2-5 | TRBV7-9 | CASSFRGETQYF | TGTGCCAGCAGCTTCAGGGGAGAGACCCAGTACTTC
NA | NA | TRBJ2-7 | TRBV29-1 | CSVRTWTGMTSGRDYEQYF | TGCAGCGTCCGCACTTGGACAGGGATGACTAGCGGTCGAGACTACGAGCAGTACTTC
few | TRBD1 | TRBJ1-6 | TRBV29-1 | CSVEETGSGSPLHF | TGCAGCGTTGAAGAGACAGGGTCAGGTTCACCCCTCCACTTT
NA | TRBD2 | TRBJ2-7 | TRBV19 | CATSRLAGGNYEQYF | TGTGCCACTTCCCGGCTAGCGGGGGGTAACTACGAGCAGTACTTC
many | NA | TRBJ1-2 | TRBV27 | CASRRQDTTISMAGYTF | TGTGCCAGCAGAAGACAGGACACCACTATCTCTATGGCTGGCTACACCTTC
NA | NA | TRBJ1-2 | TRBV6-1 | CASSDALNRVAYGYTF | TGTGCCAGCAGTGACGCCCTAAACAGGGTGGCTTATGGCTACACCTTC
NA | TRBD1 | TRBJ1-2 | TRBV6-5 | CASRYRGHTNYGYTF | TGTGCCAGCAGGTACAGGGGACACACTAACTATGGCTACACCTTC
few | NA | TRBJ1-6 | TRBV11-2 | CASSALGVRGRNSPLHF | TGTGCCAGCAGCGCACTCGGGGTTCGGGGTCGGAATTCACCCCTCCACTTT
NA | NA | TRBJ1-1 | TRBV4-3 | CASSRGLNVNTEAFF | TGCGCCAGCAGCCGGGGACTTAACGTAAACACTGAAGCTTTCTTT
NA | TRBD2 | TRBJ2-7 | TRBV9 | CASSVAGGSSYEQYF | TGTGCCAGCAGCGTAGCAGGCGGGAGCTCCTACGAGCAGTACTTC
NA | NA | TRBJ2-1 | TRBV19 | CASSWVAGEQFF | TGTGCCAGTAGTTGGGTCGCGGGTGAGCAGTTCTTC
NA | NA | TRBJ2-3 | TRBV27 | CASSSRETSTDTQYF | TGTGCCAGCAGTTCCCGGGAAACTAGCACAGATACGCAGTATTTT
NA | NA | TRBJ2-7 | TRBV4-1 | CASSQDHRLISYEQYF | TGCGCCAGCAGCCAAGATCATCGCCTCATTAGTTACGAGCAGTACTTC
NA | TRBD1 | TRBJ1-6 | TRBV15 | CATSDRTGYNSPLHF | TGTGCCACCAGCGACCGGACAGGGTACAATTCACCCCTCCACTTT
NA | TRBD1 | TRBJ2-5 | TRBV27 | CASSWETGGKETQYF | TGTGCCAGCAGTTGGGAGACAGGGGGCAAAGAGACCCAGTACTTC
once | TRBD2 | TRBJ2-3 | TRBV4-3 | CASSRLAGAQDTQYF | TGCGCCAGCAGCCGGCTAGCGGGAGCTCAAGATACGCAGTATTTT
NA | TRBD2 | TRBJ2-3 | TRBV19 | CASRGLAGATDTQYF | TGTGCCAGTAGAGGACTAGCGGGGGCCACAGATACGCAGTATTTT
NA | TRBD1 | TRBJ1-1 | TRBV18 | CASSLLTTLGTGANTEAFF | TGTGCCAGCTCACTACTCACAACCCTGGGAACAGGGGCGAACACTGAAGCTTTCTTT
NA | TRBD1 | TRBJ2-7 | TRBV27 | CASRTPGQGNKQYF | TGTGCCAGCAGGACACCGGGACAGGGCAATAAGCAGTACTTC
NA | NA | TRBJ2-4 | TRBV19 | CASRELVGNIQYF | TGTGCCAGTAGAGAGCTAGTCGGGAACATTCAGTACTTC
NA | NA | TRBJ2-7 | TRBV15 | CATSRGLFFDEQYF | TGTGCCACCAGCAGAGGACTCTTTTTCGACGAGCAGTACTTC
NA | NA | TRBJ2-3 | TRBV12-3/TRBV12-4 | CASTLSLDTQYF | TGTGCCAGCACCTTGAGTCTAGATACGCAGTATTTT
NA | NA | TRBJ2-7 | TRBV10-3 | CAISEQAGGNYEQYF | TGTGCCATCAGTGAGCAGGCAGGGGGGAATTACGAGCAGTACTTC
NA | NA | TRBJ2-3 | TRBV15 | CATSRNPGGGSTDTQYF | TGTGCCACCAGCAGGAACCCCGGGGGTGGTAGCACAGATACGCAGTATTTT
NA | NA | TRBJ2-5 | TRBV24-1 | CATSDPQGIGETQYF | TGTGCCACCAGTGATCCCCAGGGGATCGGGGAGACCCAGTACTTC
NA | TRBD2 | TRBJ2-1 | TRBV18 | CASSPTSGGSPFF | TGTGCCAGCTCACCGACTAGCGGGGGGTCCCCGTTCTTC
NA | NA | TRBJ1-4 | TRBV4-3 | CASSQEGSLHEKLFF | TGCGCCAGCAGCCAAGAGGGCAGTCTCCATGAAAAACTGTTTTTT
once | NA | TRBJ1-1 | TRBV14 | CASSRGGWQDAEAFF | TGTGCCAGCAGCCGCGGGGGGTGGCAGGACGCTGAAGCTTTCTTT
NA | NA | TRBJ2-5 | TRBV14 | CASSQAEETQYF | TGTGCCAGCAGCCAAGCCGAAGAGACCCAGTACTTC
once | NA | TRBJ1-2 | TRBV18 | CASSPEANYGYTF | TGTGCCAGCTCACCTGAGGCTAACTATGGCTACACCTTC
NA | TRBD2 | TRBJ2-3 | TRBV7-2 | CASSLTSGGRGSTDTQYF | TGTGCCAGCAGCTTAACAAGCGGGGGGAGAGGTAGCACAGATACGCAGTATTTT
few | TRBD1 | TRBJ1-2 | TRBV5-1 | CASRLGTDYGYTF | TGCGCCAGCAGACTCGGGACAGACTATGGCTACACCTTC
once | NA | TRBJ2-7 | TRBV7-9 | CASSLTTGSREQYF | TGTGCCAGCAGCCTAACTACAGGGAGTAGGGAGCAGTACTTC
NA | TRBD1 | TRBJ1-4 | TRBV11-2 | CASSSALGTGTNEKLFF | TGTGCCAGCAGCTCCGCCCTTGGGACAGGGACTAATGAAAAACTGTTTTTT
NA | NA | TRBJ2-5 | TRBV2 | CASRQRDLEETQYF | TGTGCCAGCAGACAAAGGGACTTAGAAGAGACCCAGTACTTC
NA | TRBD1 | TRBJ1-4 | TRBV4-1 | CASSQAQGATNEKLFF | TGCGCCAGCAGCCAAGCCCAGGGGGCGACTAATGAAAAACTGTTTTTT
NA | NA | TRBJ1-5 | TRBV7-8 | CASSSGWYSNQPQHF | TGTGCCAGCAGCTCAGGGTGGTATAGCAATCAGCCCCAGCATTTT
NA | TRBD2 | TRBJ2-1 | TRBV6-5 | CASSYSLLAGMGEQFF | TGTGCCAGCAGTTACTCTCTACTAGCGGGAATGGGAGAGCAGTTCTTC
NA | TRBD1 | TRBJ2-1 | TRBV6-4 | CASSDSMRGRKFF | TGTGCCAGCAGTGACTCGATGAGGGGGCGAAAGTTCTTC
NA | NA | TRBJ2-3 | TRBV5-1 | CASSLGLDSDTQYF | TGCGCCAGCAGCCTCGGACTCGATTCAGATACGCAGTATTTT
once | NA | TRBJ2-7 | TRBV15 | CATSRDKNPSYEQYF | TGTGCCACCAGCAGAGATAAAAATCCTTCCTACGAGCAGTACTTC
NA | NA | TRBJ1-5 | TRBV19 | CASSIAPPDRINQPQHF | TGTGCCAGTAGTATAGCCCCCCCTGACAGAATTAATCAGCCCCAGCATTTT
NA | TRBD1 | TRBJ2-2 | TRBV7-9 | CAIPSSKQGANTGELFF | TGTGCCATCCCGAGCTCAAAACAGGGGGCCAACACCGGGGAGCTGTTTTTT
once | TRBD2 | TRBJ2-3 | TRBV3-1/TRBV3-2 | CASSQVRGAGGPQYF | TGTGCCAGCAGCCAAGTTAGGGGTGCGGGGGGGCCGCAGTATTTT
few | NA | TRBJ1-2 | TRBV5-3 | CARSLPDYGYTF | TGTGCCAGAAGCTTGCCAGACTATGGCTACACCTTC
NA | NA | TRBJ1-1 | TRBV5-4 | CASSPPGGGTEAFF | TGTGCCAGCAGCCCCCCGGGAGGAGGGACTGAAGCTTTCTTT